The present TCR beta chain was sequenced within a study of cytomegalovirus exposure and HLA in healthy donors (dated by TCRdb to 2015 to 2018). Context from the whole study: An earlier analysis of some 500 of the donors reported approximately 270 Gb of sequence data and some 100 million unique TCR beta sequences from about 180 million T cells. Among roughly 400 genotyped donors of the cohort, an average of roughly 240,000 unique TCR beta nucleotide sequences were sequenced per donor, roughly 20% of them non-productive. A separate validation cohort of over a hundred different subjects was used in addition to the 666-subject first cohort. The later analysis used no new phenotypic data to find candidate immune exposures, relying instead on TCR beta sequences and their occurrence across donors. Both class I and class II loci were covered by HLA typing, at four-digit resolution. Donor age, sex, ethnicity and CMV serostatus were compiled together with the repertoire data. Genome-wide SNP genotypes for about three fifths of the roughly 670 donors were used in a later genetic analysis, which treated that subset as a discovery cohort. The study aimed to test whether cataloging public T cell receptors could reveal signatures of past pathogen exposure. Four or five DR-DQ haplotypes were handled as single units for association and clustering because linkage in the cohort was strong. Of the roughly 400 genotyped donors, about 80% fell in the genetic ancestry cluster associated with self-reported Caucasian donors. The number of donors typed differed by locus, with about 620-630 for A, B, C, DRB1 and DQB1, roughly 550 for DQA1, some 570 for DPA1, and around 430 for DPB1. An earlier analysis of 500 to 750 of the donors applied high-throughput TCR beta sequencing to assess whether each TCR beta V gene segment acted as functional or pseudogenic. Using immunosequencing, the study profiled T cell repertoires from some 670 subjects and related those repertoires to cytomegalovirus serostatus. To predict cytomegalovirus infection status, the study brought together high-throughput TCR immunosequencing, statistical association of individual TCRs with disease status, and machine learning. All discovery cohort repertoires had been generated using a single sequencing platform. Approximately 300 gigabases of sequencing data and around 85 million unique TCR sequences made up an early release that covered approximately 620 HLA-typed donors. In a later analysis, previously published TCR beta repertoires from about 640 donors were re-analyzed and high-resolution HLA genotyping was added so that TCR occurrence patterns could be studied.

Study-level results and caveats: In a later analysis, HLA-associated TCR beta chains were found to be more clonally expanded and to have lower generation probabilities than equally common non-associated chains. Specific HLA alleles were associated with over 15,000 TCR beta sequences at a false discovery rate of 0.05 in a later analysis. A further reported finding was that TCR beta sequences accurately predicted the HLA-A and HLA-B alleles for most subjects in the first cohort. According to a later analysis, TCR association rates differed among HLA loci, with DRB1 alleles showing the most associated TCRs and HLA-C alleles showing the fewest. Because counts were too low, approximately 15 rarely observed V segments, including chromosome 9 orphons, were excluded from the earlier analysis of around 590 of the donors. Three of the identified cytomegalovirus-associated TCR beta chains were confirmed in vitro to be specific for cytomegalovirus antigens. The study gave a list of some 150 TCR beta chains associated with cytomegalovirus. The classifier was reported to diagnose cytomegalovirus status with high specificity and sensitivity in both the original cohort and the validation cohort. In this cohort, only TCR beta chains were sequenced, and detectable features were limited by the absence of alpha or paired-chain data. CMV serostatus was the only immune exposure information available for the cohort. Because the 87-base-pair reads could not distinguish some IMGT-functional V segments, including TRBV6-2 and TRBV6-3, those segments were excluded. Strong co-occurrence of HLA alleles, especially DR and DQ, made assigning TCR associations to individual alleles difficult. It was suggested by the authors that the approach could potentially be generalized to other disease states and immunological phenotypes. The presence/absence analyses assumed that sequencing depth was roughly uniform across donors, and that assumption may not be true. A later analysis found that most CMV-associated TCR beta chains appeared HLA-restricted, with HLA associations seemingly driven largely by CMV exposure. A cluster of highly shared sequence variants was judged likely to represent a technical artifact of the sequencing pipeline. Correlated functional status among segregating V segments might be attributable to linkage disequilibrium, but an unknown experimental factor could not be ruled out. Most TCR sequences were observed very rarely across donors, whereas some public TCRs were present in many individuals. Because HLA typing was unavailable for some donors at each locus, only the typed subset was used in association tests. A later analysis reported that several top co-occurrence clusters appeared linked to parvovirus B19, influenza, CMV and Epstein-Barr virus. In a later genetic analysis, a missense DCLRE1C variant was associated with V-gene and J-gene trimming of TCR beta chains, and the association was replicated in an independent cohort. Compared with the approximately 710-donor mean, donors in an Asian-associated ancestry cluster had fewer N-insertions in productive TCRs, according to a later genetic analysis. Broadly in line with IMGT annotations, most TCR beta V segments showed up in productive rearrangements about 90% or about 30% of the time in an earlier analysis of around 600 of the donors.

Reading from cysteine to phenylalanine, the CDR3 counts 15 amino acids. Only the CDR3 DNA is retained, 45 bases long and in frame from the first base. Trimming accounts for 3 bases at V and 11 bases at J, while the number of junction bases matched to no gene is 10. CDR1 and CDR2, looked up from the germline V gene, are MDHEN and SYDVKM. The sample holds a few counts of this clone. Its binding antigen is unknown. Base qualities are not recorded, but no much larger clone differs from it by a single base. Libraries were prepared through the immunoSEQ multiplex PCR assay. For the multiplex PCR, a mixture combining 60 forward primers for TCR Vbeta segments and 13 reverse primers for TCR Jbeta segments was used. A multiplex PCR assay on genomic DNA amplified the CDR3 region of rearranged TCR beta genes. The amplified TCR beta libraries were sequenced on the Illumina HiSeq System as 87-base-pair reads. From the authors' description of their analysis: Across the 500 to 850 repertoires, a later analysis counted 78 million or so unique TCR beta chains, around 11 million of which were shared by at least two donors. Raw reads were error-corrected and collapsed into unique sequences by a nearest-neighbor algorithm in which closely related sequences were merged to remove PCR and sequencing errors. V, D and J gene segments were assigned by aligning CDR3 sequences to IMGT reference sequences. Each retained sequence needed at least a six-nucleotide match to both a V gene segment and a J gene segment. Rearrangements were classified as productive when the CDR3 lacked stop codons and remained in frame with V and J, and all other rearrangements were classified as non-productive. Following IMGT convention, CDR3 was defined as the stretch from the second conserved V-encoded cysteine up to the conserved J-encoded phenylalanine. In an earlier analysis of more than 550 of the donors, sequences lacking an unambiguous match to a single V gene segment were excluded. An earlier analysis of almost 600 of the donors classified V segments as functional when productive rearrangements were above 56.7% and as segregating when the standard deviation between donors was above 5%. To diagnose cytomegalovirus status from the catalog of TCR beta chain sequences, a statistical classification framework was built. V and J gene assignment, in a later analysis, came from comparing TCR nucleotide sequences with IMGT/GENE-DB human TR gene sequences. In a later analysis, CDR3 sequences and most-parsimonious VDJ recombination scenarios were assigned using the TCRdist pipeline. In a later analysis, each TCR beta chain was defined by its CDR3 amino acid sequence together with its V-gene family, and reads lacking a unique V-gene family were excluded. In a later analysis, 500 to 700 highly shared, low-generation-probability nucleotide sequences were removed to address suspected cross-contamination and a sequencing artifact. In a later analysis, a clonal expansion index was calculated for each public chain from normalized within-repertoire ranks of inferred template counts. Generation probabilities in a later analysis came from a VDJ recombination model fitted to out-of-frame rearrangements, and those results were checked against IGoR. In a later analysis, TCR-TCR, TCR-HLA and TCR-CMV co-occurrence was scored with hypergeometric tests, and a repertoire-size bias correction was applied to TCR pairs. False discovery rates were estimated in a later analysis by permuting HLA or CMV assignments 20 times. In a later analysis, co-occurring TCRs were grouped using DBSCAN, and TCRdist sequence similarity was added for clustering within HLA-allele-positive subsets. Repertoires with fewer than 30,000 or more than 120,000 public chains, plus five repertoires with anomalous nucleotide sharing, were excluded from co-occurrence clustering. What TCRdb holds here is the immuneACCESS table cut down to in-frame rearrangements. Part of the clones is not present; checked against another copy, under half of the missing clones reflect an unresolved V gene, and the others are unexplained. The DNA was the basis for D and trimming; V, J and clone size are from that table. Counted in this sample were approximately 100,000 clones; 78% of them appeared once. Under 2% of the sample lies in the top ten.

The cohort consisted of approximately 690 healthy bone marrow donors. Cohort members were all nominally healthy when sampled, although unrecorded immune exposures were likely present. The donor was CMV seronegative and belonged to the group of around 400 seronegative cohort members. A peripheral blood sample was collected from each donor, and TCR beta sequencing was performed on peripheral blood mononuclear cells. The Qiagen DNeasy Blood Extraction Kit was used to extract genomic DNA from the blood cell samples. The clonotype comes from a middle-aged woman in good health and CMV-seronegative. Sequenced: PBMCs. Rearrangement joined TRBV28 to TRBJ2-1, with 10 bases aligning to TRBD1. The nucleotide sequence reads TGTGCCAGCAGTTTTACTGACAGGGGGCCCCAGAAGCAGTTCTTC. It is translated as CASSFTDRGPQKQFF.